This TCR beta chain is from a study of blood T cell repertoires in COVID-19. Background on the study: Donors in the United States, Italy and Spain gave samples during acute or convalescent COVID-19.

Data came from immunoSEQ multiplex PCR; TCRdb stores just in-frame clones and leaves some out. This sample yields over 250,000 clones, of which just under 90% are seen a single time; more than 1.5% belongs to the top ten. Cohort placement rested on clinical history that participants reported themselves. Cohort 3 donors counted as recovered after two negative PCRs, clearance, or resolved symptoms. Looked up from germline, CDR1 is SGHNT and CDR2 is YYREEE (reference sequence). V was pared by 0 bases and J by 4 bases, with 7 bases between. This CDR3 has 13 residues. The TCR sequence derives from an older woman who had recovered from COVID-19. What was sequenced was PBMCs or T cells enriched from blood (not recorded which). The rearrangement joins TRBV5-4 to TRBJ1-2; the D gene is possibly TRBD1 (5 bases). CDR3 bases: TGTGCCAGCAGCTTGGTCCAGGGCTATGGCTACACCTTC. Its translation: CASSLVQGYGYTF.